This T cell receptor beta chain was sequenced in a study of blood T cell repertoires in COVID-19. Looking at the study overall: The samples span acute and convalescent COVID-19 from the United States, Italy and Spain. T cells, B-cell-depleted T cells, or PBMCs provided the cDNA or gDNA that served as material.

Germline CDR1 reads SEHNR; CDR2 reads FQNEAQ (reference sequence). There are 14 residues in the CDR3. Germline trimming cut 5 bases from V and 1 base from J; bases unmatched to any gene: 4. As processed by the authors: By means of reference gene primer amplification, nucleated cell counts were estimated. Generated by immunoSEQ multiplex PCR, the TCRdb table keeps only in-frame clones and is missing some. V, J and clone size are taken as reported in that table, and D and trimming were inferred from the DNA itself. The sample carries tens of thousands of clones, around 84% recorded once. The V gene is TRBV7-9, the J gene TRBJ2-5; 7 bases align to TRBD1. Material: peripheral blood. The receptor was derived from a man aged 50-60 years with acute or convalescent COVID-19. This chain's CDR3 is CASSPGTVQETQYF. CDR3 DNA sequence: TGTGCCAGCAGCCCGGGGACAGTCCAAGAGACCCAGTACTTC. Looking up the rest from reference TRBV7-9 and TRBJ2-5 gives the full variable domain: DTGVSQNPRHKITKRGQNVTFRCDPISEHNRLYWYRQTLGQGPEFLTYFQNEAQLEKSRLLSDRFSAERPKGSFSTLEIQRTEQGDSAMYLCASSPGTVQETQYFGPGTRLLVL.